The clone carrying this T cell receptor (beta chain) turned up a few times. Looked up from germline, CDR1 is DFQATT and CDR2 is SNEGSKA (reference sequence). The CDR3 totals 11 residues. V dropped 3 bases and J dropped 7 bases, with 9 bases sitting between them. As it was prepared, the TCRbeta library received unique molecular identifiers. TCRdb processed the PCR reads anew with MiXCR; each CDR3 protein has one entry. The repertoire holds roughly 300,000 distinct CDR3 sequences, about a tenth seen once, with 9.5% to 13% in the top ten. This entry belongs to a study of T-cell reconstitution after alpha-beta-depleted transplantation in children.

Sequences were derived from PBMCs from the stem cell graft donor, sampled from the stem cell graft. The clonotype comes from a human donor who donated a stem cell graft to a child with SCID. The chain carries TRBV20-1 and TRBJ1-1; no clear D. This chain's CDR3 is CSASFRYEAFF. The CDR3 DNA is TGCAGTGCTAGTTTCAGATATGAAGCTTTCTTT.